The T cell receptor beta chain under discussion was sequenced for a study of cytomegalovirus exposure and HLA in healthy donors. On the study more broadly: Among the 398 genotyped donors, 70% to 85% were placed in the Caucasian-associated ancestry cluster. Overall study findings and caveats: Presence/absence comparisons presumed near-even sequencing depth among donors. There were a few CMV-associated chains whose specificity for CMV antigens was confirmed in vitro. In a later analysis, common viral pathogens appeared linked to several of the most significant clusters.

PCR was performed using 60 Vbeta and 13 Jbeta primers. Clones were sequenced by immunoSEQ multiplex PCR, and TCRdb holds only the in-frame ones, with some missing. The sample data list 120,000 to 150,000 clones. Worth noting for this clone: Its specificity is unknown.

CDR3 length equals 14 residues. Germline-derived CDR1 and CDR2 are SGHVS and FNYEAQ. Deletions cut 4 bases from V and 1 base from J, with 7 bases between. The rearrangement joins TRBV7-6 to TRBJ2-2; no clear D gene. The sequenced material came from PBMCs. The TCR was taken from a middle-aged man in good health and CMV-seronegative. Here the CDR3 DNA reads TGTGCCAGCAGCTACGCAGGGAACACCGGGGAGCTGTTTTTT. Protein: CASSYAGNTGELFF.